This TCR beta chain was recovered during a study of blood T cell repertoires in COVID-19. Study overall: Donors in the United States, Italy and Spain gave samples during acute or convalescent COVID-19.

Study processing details: Quantification of nucleated cells was approximated via reference gene primer amplification. The assay was immunoSEQ multiplex PCR, and TCRdb's table has in-frame clones only and misses some. Clone size and the V and J calls come from that table; the DNA yielded D and trimming. This sample yields 250,000 or so clones, of which over 75% are seen a single time; approximately 3.4% belongs to the top ten. This CDR3 contains 14 residues. J was trimmed by 3 bases and V by 7 bases; bases with no gene match: 7. CDR1 is SQVTM and CDR2 is ANQGSEA in the germline V gene. All enrollees were roughly 18 to 90 years old and from approximately 24 US areas.

The chain links TRBV29-1 to TRBJ2-7; 12 bases fit TRBD2. The sample comprised PBMCs or T cells enriched from blood (not recorded which). The clonotype comes from a woman in her 40s who had been exposed to COVID-19. The CDR3 DNA follows: TGCAGCGCAAGCACTAGCGGGGGGTTCTACGAGCAGTACTTC. Translation gives CSASTSGGFYEQYF.